The TCR beta chain under discussion was sequenced for a study of response to subunit inactivated influenza vaccine. TCRdb ran MiXCR on the RT-PCR reads and lists one entry per CDR3 protein. This sample has hundreds of thousands of distinct CDR3 sequences, with roughly 15% found just once. General study points: Only a handful of new T cells, the authors suggested, are recruited with each seasonal influenza vaccination.

Comment on this clonotype: The antigen is undetermined.

Germline V gene lookup returns CDR1 LNHNV and CDR2 YYDKDF (reference sequence). V was pared by 0 bases and J by 7 bases, with 7 bases between. The length of the CDR3 is 13 residues. Sequencing was performed on PBMCs from blood, taken less than 15 days before vaccination. J is TRBJ1-5 and V is TRBV15; D perhaps matches TRBD1 (5 bases). The clonotype was recovered from a man in his fifties who received an inactivated influenza vaccine. The CDR3: CATSRDRVQPQHF. The CDR3 nucleotides read TGTGCCACCAGCAGAGACAGGGTGCAGCCCCAGCATTTT.